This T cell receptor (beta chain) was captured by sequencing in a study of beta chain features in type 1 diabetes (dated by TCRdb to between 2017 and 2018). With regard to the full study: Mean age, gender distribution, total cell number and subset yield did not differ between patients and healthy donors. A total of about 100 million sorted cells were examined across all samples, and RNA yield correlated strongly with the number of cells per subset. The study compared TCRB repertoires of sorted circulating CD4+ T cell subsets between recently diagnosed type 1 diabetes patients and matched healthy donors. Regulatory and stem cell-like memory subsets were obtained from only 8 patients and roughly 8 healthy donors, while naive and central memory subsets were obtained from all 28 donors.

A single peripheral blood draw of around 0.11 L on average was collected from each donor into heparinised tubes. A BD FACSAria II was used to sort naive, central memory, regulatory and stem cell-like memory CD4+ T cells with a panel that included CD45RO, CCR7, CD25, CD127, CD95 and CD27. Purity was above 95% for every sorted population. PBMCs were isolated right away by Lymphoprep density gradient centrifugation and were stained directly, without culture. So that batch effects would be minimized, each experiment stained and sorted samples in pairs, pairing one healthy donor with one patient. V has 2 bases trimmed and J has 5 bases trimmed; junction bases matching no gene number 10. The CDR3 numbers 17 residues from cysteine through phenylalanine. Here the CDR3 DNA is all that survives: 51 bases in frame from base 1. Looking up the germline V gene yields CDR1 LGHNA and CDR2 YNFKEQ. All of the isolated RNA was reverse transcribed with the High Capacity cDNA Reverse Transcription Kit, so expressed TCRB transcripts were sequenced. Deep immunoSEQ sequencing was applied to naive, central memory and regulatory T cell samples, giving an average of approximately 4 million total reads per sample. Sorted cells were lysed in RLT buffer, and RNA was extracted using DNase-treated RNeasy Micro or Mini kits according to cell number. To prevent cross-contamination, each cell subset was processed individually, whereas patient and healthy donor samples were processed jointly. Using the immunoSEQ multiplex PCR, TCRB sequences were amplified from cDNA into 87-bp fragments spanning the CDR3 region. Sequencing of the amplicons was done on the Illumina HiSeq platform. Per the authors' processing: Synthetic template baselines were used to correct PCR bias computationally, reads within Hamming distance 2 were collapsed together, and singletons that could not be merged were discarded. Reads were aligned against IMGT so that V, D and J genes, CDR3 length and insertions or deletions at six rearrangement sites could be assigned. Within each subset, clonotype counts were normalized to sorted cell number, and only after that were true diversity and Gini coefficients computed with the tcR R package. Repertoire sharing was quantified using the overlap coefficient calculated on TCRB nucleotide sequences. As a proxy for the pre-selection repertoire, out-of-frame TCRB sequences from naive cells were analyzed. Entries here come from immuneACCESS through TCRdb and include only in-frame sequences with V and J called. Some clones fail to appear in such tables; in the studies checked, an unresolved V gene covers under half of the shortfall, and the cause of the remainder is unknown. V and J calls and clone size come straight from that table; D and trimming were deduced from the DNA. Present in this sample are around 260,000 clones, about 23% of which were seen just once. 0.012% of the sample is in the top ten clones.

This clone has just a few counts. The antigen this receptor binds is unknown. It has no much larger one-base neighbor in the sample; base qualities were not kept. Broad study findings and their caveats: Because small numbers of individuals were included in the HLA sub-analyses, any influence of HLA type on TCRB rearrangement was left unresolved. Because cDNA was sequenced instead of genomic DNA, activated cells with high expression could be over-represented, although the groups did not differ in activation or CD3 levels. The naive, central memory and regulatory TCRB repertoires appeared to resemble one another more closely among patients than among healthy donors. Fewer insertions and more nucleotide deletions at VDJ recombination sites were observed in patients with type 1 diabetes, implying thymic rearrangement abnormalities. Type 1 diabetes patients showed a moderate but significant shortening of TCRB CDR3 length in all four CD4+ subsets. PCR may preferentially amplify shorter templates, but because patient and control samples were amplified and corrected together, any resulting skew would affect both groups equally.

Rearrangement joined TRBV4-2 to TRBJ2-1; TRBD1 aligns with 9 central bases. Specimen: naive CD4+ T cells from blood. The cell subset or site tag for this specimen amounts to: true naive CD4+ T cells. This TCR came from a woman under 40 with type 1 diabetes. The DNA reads TGTGCCAGCAGCCAAACCGCCGGGACAGGGCTACACAATGAGCAGTTCTTC. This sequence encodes CASSQTAGTGLHNEQFF.